This passage covers 32 T cell receptor beta chains from one sample sequenced in a study of shared clonotypes between healthy human individuals. Repertoires were generated with immunoSEQ multiplex PCR, while TCRdb's copy carries only in-frame clones and drops some. Of millions of clones listed, around 96% are singletons. Terminally differentiated effector memory CD45RA+ cells were excluded from the naive CD8 cells, which were CD45RO-negative and positively selected for CCR7. Sequencing was performed on naive CD8+ T cells sorted from blood. Source of these receptors: a man aged 18 to 30 in good health.

With respect to this clone: One end of the junction does not line up with germline, which may come from a read error. The gene calls are TRBV5-5 and TRBJ1-1; perhaps TRBD1 as D (5 bases). Germline CDR1 is SGHKS and CDR2 is YYEKEE (reference sequence). The CDR3 totals 14 residues. CDR3 nucleotides: TGTGCCAGCACCTTGGGGGGTTTGAACACTGAAGCTTTCTTT. As protein: CASTLGGLNTEAFF.

V usage is TRBV7-2 and J usage is TRBJ2-5, with 11 positions matching TRBD2. This CDR3 is 15 amino acids long. CDR1 SGHTA and CDR2 FQGNSA come from the germline V gene. Losses at the gene ends were 7 bases for V and 0 bases for J; bases not matched to a gene: 4. Written as DNA, the CDR3 is TGTGCCAGCAAACGACTAGCGGGAAACCAAGAGACCCAGTACTTC. This codes for CASKRLAGNQETQYF.

This chain connects TRBV6-1 to TRBJ1-5; D is perhaps TRBD1 (5 bases). The ends were cut back, 9 bases at V and 5 bases at J, with 20 bases in the middle. CDR1 and CDR2 from the germline V gene are MNHNS and SASEGT. The length of the CDR3 is 15 residues. CDR3 region: CASRVAGEGDQPQHF. The CDR3 nucleotides read TGTGCCAGTCGCGTCGCTGGGGAAGGGGATCAGCCCCAGCATTTT.

The chain carries TRBV5-1 and TRBJ1-1; D unclear. Germline loops: CDR1 SGHRS, CDR2 YFSETQ. The CDR3 loop spans 15 amino acids. The ends were cut back, 3 bases at V and 1 base at J, with 13 bases in the middle. The CDR3 DNA reads TGCGCCAGCAGCTCGGAGGAAGAGCCGAACACTGAAGCTTTCTTT. It yields the protein CASSSEEEPNTEAFF. The full variable domain, in which reference TRBV5-1 and TRBJ1-1 provide the parts outside the CDR3, is KAGVTQTPRYLIKTRGQQVTLSCSPISGHRSVSWYQQTPGQGLQFLFEYFSETQRNKGNFPGRFSGRQFSNSRSEMNVSTLELGDSALYLCASSSEEEPNTEAFFGQGTRLTVV.

The CDR3 loop reads CASSSSSEGTEAFF. DNA of the CDR3: TGTGCCAGCAGTTCCTCGTCAGAGGGCACTGAAGCTTTCTTT. The V gene is TRBV6-5, the J gene TRBJ1-1; D call uncertain. Trimming cost V 4 bases and J 4 bases, with 13 bases left between them. The CDR3 spans 14 residues. Germline CDR1 is MNHEY and CDR2 is SVGAGI.

The gene calls are TRBV18 and TRBJ2-1; 11 bases match TRBD2. The germline V gene has CDR1 KGHSH and CDR2 LQKENI. This CDR3 has 16 amino acids. V lost 7 bases and J lost 0; bases outside the gene matches: 5. The CDR3 coding sequence is TGTGCCAGCTGGGCTAGCGGGGGGACCTCCTACAATGAGCAGTTCTTC. Translated: CASWASGGTSYNEQFF.

V is TRBV11-3 and J is TRBJ2-1, with D unresolved. This CDR3 is built from 12 residues. The V end lost 5 bases, the J end lost 5 bases, and 7 bases lay between the germline ends. The germline gives CDR1 SGHNT, CDR2 YENEEA. CDR3 amino acids: CASSRLNNEQFF. In nucleotides, the CDR3 is TGTGCCAGCAGCCGGCTGAACAATGAGCAGTTCTTC.

Concerning this clone itself: The same CDR3 arises from other DNA sequences in this sample as well. The chain employs TRBV4-3 and TRBJ2-7; no reliable D call. The CDR3 loop spans 13 amino acids. The V gene lost 0 bases and the J gene lost 3 bases, with 6 bases spanning the gap. Germline loops: CDR1 LGHNA, CDR2 YSLEER. The chain's CDR3 is CASSQDRGYEQYF. CDR3 DNA sequence: TGCGCCAGCAGCCAAGATCGAGGCTACGAGCAGTACTTC.

The chain links TRBV2 to TRBJ2-5; D might be TRBD2 (6 bases). The CDR3 is 14 residues long. Germline V lookup: CDR1 SNHLY, CDR2 FYNNEI. Trimming took 3 bases from V and 3 from J, leaving 11 bases between them. The CDR3 loop reads CASSDPGVEETQYF. Written as DNA, the CDR3 is TGTGCCAGCAGTGACCCGGGAGTGGAAGAGACCCAGTACTTC.

This rearrangement joins TRBV5-8 to TRBJ1-2, with D unresolved. The CDR3 spans 15 residues. V lost 0 bases to trimming and J lost 8 bases, with 17 bases between them. Looked up from germline, CDR1 is SGHTS and CDR2 is YDEGEE. The CDR3 DNA follows: TGTGCCAGCAGCTTGGTCGGCAGTTTTTCTGAGGGCTACACCTTC. It translates to CASSLVGSFSEGYTF.

The rearrangement links TRBV5-1 to TRBJ2-3, with 7 bases that match TRBD2. Germline CDR1 is SGHRS and CDR2 is YFSETQ. The CDR3 covers 15 residues. With V trimmed by 4 bases and J by 3 bases, 8 bases remained unmatched. CDR3 sequence (DNA): TGCGCCAGCAGCCCGTGGGACTACATTACAGATACGCAGTATTTT. Translated, it gives CASSPWDYITDTQYF.

This clone was seen once. This chain joins TRBV9 and TRBJ1-4, with TRBD1 identical over 9 bases. The CDR3 is 15 amino acids. The germline CDR1 and CDR2 sequences are SGDLS and YYNGEE. Trimming at V came to 4 bases and at J to 8 bases, leaving 9 bases not matched to a gene. The CDR3 loop reads CASSPVGTGKEKLFF. CDR3 nucleotide sequence: TGTGCCAGCAGCCCAGTCGGGACAGGGAAGGAAAAACTGTTTTTT.

The CDR3 here is CSLKGAEETQYF. DNA for the CDR3: TGCAGCCTGAAGGGGGCCGAAGAGACCCAGTACTTC. The chain employs TRBV29-1 and TRBJ2-5; TRBD1 aligns across 7 bases. CDR1 is SQVTM, CDR2 ANQGSEA, per germline. Losses at the gene ends were 8 bases for V and 3 bases for J; bases not matched to a gene: 6. There are 12 residues in the CDR3. Looking up the rest from reference TRBV29-1 and TRBJ2-5 gives the full variable domain: SAVISQKPSRDICQRGTSLTIQCQVDSQVTMMFWYRQQPGQSLTLIATANQGSEATYESGFVIDKFPISRPNLTFSTLTVSNMSPEDSSIYLCSLKGAEETQYFGPGTRLLVL.

The chain joins TRBV29-1 to TRBJ2-2, with D unclear. In germline, CDR1 is SQVTM, CDR2 ANQGSEA. The CDR3 length is 10 residues. V was cut by 7 bases and J by 8 bases, with 8 bases left in between. The CDR3 coding sequence is TGCAGCGCCTTTAATGGGGAGCTGTTTTTT. Encoded protein: CSAFNGELFF.

The gene calls are TRBV5-1 and TRBJ1-2; the D is unclear. The germline V gene has CDR1 SGHRS and CDR2 YFSETQ. CDR3 length: 12 amino acids. Trimming pared 4 bases from V and 5 bases from J, leaving 9 bases between. The CDR3 DNA sequence: TGCGCCAGCAGCGGCGACCGGTATGGCTACACCTTC. Protein product: CASSGDRYGYTF.

V is TRBV11-2 and J is TRBJ2-7, with 9 nucleotides matching TRBD1. Per germline, CDR1 SGHAT and CDR2 FQNNGV. V lost 1 base to trimming and J lost 4 bases; unmatched junction nucleotides: 2. This CDR3 spans 14 amino acids. The CDR3 here is CASSLGDRAYEQYF. CDR3 bases: TGTGCCAGCAGCTTAGGGGACAGGGCATACGAGCAGTACTTC. Together with reference TRBV11-2 and TRBJ2-7, the CDR3 gives the full variable domain: EAGVAQSPRYKIIEKRQSVAFWCNPISGHATLYWYQQILGQGPKLLIQFQNNGVVDDSQLPKDRFSAERLKGVDSTLKIQPAKLEDSAVYLCASSLGDRAYEQYFGPGTRLTVT.

This clone was seen once. CDR3 region: CASSSPRGANIQYF. For the CDR3, the DNA is TGTGCCAGCAGCTCCCCCCGGGGGGCAAACATTCAGTACTTC. The J gene is TRBJ2-4, the V gene TRBV11-2; TRBD2 is a possible D gene (7 bases). The CDR3 has 14 residues. In germline, CDR1 is SGHAT, CDR2 FQNNGV. Trimming took 4 bases from V and 6 from J, leaving 13 bases between them.

The rearrangement uses TRBV7-9 and TRBJ2-5; D is undetermined. CDR1 SEHNR and CDR2 FQNEAQ come from the germline V gene (reference sequence). The CDR3 sequence is 11 residues long. Trimming stripped 5 bases from V and 2 bases from J, with 3 bases between. This chain's CDR3 is CASSHQETQYF. DNA for the CDR3: TGTGCCAGCAGCCATCAAGAGACCCAGTACTTC.

This chain connects TRBV6-1 to TRBJ2-3; the D is unclear. Germline V gene data show CDR1 as MNHNS and CDR2 as SASEGT. The V end lost 3 bases, the J end lost 4 bases, and 11 bases lay between the germline ends. The CDR3 covers 14 residues. DNA of the CDR3: TGTGCCAGCAGTGATGTCTTCGAGGCAGATACGCAGTATTTT. Translating it yields CASSDVFEADTQYF.

The V and J genes are TRBV7-9 and TRBJ2-2, with 7 bases aligning to TRBD2. Germline CDR1 is SEHNR and CDR2 is FQNEAQ (reference sequence). V shed 1 base and J 5 bases; nucleotides not matched to a gene: 7. The CDR3 length is 16 residues. The CDR3 sequence: CASSLGRAGNTGELFF. CDR3 DNA: TGTGCCAGCAGCTTAGGTCGAGCGGGGAATACCGGGGAGCTGTTTTTT. The full variable domain, rest sourced from reference TRBV7-9 and TRBJ2-2, is DTGVSQNPRHKITKRGQNVTFRCDPISEHNRLYWYRQTLGQGPEFLTYFQNEAQLEKSRLLSDRFSAERPKGSFSTLEIQRTEQGDSAMYLCASSLGRAGNTGELFFGEGSRLTVL.

Turning to this clone: A junction end diverges from the germline sequence, so it may reflect a read error. The rearrangement uses TRBV30 and TRBJ1-2; D is uncertain. Germline V lookup: CDR1 GTSNPN, CDR2 SVGIG (reference sequence). The length of the CDR3 is 11 residues. The chain's CDR3 is CAWSVSGVLAF. In DNA, the CDR3 is TGTGCCTGGAGTGTATCGGGAGTTCTCGCCTTC.

V gene TRBV14 combines with J gene TRBJ2-7; 11 bases line up with TRBD2. Germline V gene sequence: CDR1 SGHDN, CDR2 FVKESK. This CDR3 region has 16 residues. The J segment lost 0 bases and the V segment lost 1 base, leaving 2 bases of the junction unmatched. As DNA, the CDR3 is TGTGCCAGCAGCCAAGGTACTAGCGGGGGCTCCTACGAGCAGTACTTC. It translates to CASSQGTSGGSYEQYF.

The rearrangement uses TRBV4-3 and TRBJ2-1; TRBD2 is a possible D gene (6 bases). The germline V gene has CDR1 LGHNA and CDR2 YSLEER. This CDR3 comprises 13 residues. V was pared by 6 bases and J by 8 bases, with 14 bases between. The CDR3 coding sequence is TGCGCCAGCAGAGGAGGGGCCGAAGATGAGCAGTTCTTC. This gives the protein CASRGGAEDEQFF.

This chain uses TRBV27 with TRBJ2-7, with D unresolved. Looked up from germline, CDR1 is MNHEY and CDR2 is SMNVEV (reference sequence). V lost 8 bases and J 0 bases, leaving 17 bases between the germline ends. The length of the CDR3 is 15 residues. CDR3 sequence reads: CASAPVLDGSYEQYF. Written as DNA, the CDR3 is TGTGCCAGCGCCCCCGTCCTAGACGGCTCCTACGAGCAGTACTTC.

J is TRBJ2-3 and V is TRBV7-3; TRBD2 matches 10 bases. The CDR3 sequence is 16 residues long. Germline assignment: CDR1 SGHTA and CDR2 FQGTGA. V trimming: 1 base; J trimming: 5 bases; junction bases outside the gene matches: 6. The CDR3 DNA is TGTGCCAGCAGCTTAAACGGCCTAGCGGGGGAAGATACGCAGTATTTT. The encoded protein is CASSLNGLAGEDTQYF.

The V gene is TRBV30, the J gene TRBJ2-1, with D perhaps TRBD2 (6 bases). Germline lookup yields CDR1 GTSNPN and CDR2 SVGIG (reference sequence). Trimming took off 7 bases at V and 0 bases at J, with 10 bases between the two ends. This CDR3 spans 13 amino acids. Here the CDR3 DNA reads TGTGCCTCCAAGCGGGTCTCCTACAATGAGCAGTTCTTC. Protein: CASKRVSYNEQFF.

The chain carries TRBV19 and TRBJ1-4; unclear D gene. Per the germline V gene, CDR1 is LNHDA and CDR2 is SQIVND (reference sequence). The ends were cut back, 6 bases at V and 7 bases at J, with 6 bases in the middle. CDR3 length equals 11 residues. For the CDR3, the DNA is TGTGCCAGTAGAACGAGTGAAAAACTGTTTTTT. Amino acid sequence: CASRTSEKLFF.

The CDR3 region is CASSYGGAGSYGYTF. CDR3 DNA: TGTGCCAGCAGTTACGGCGGGGCAGGGTCCTATGGCTACACCTTC. This chain connects TRBV6-5 to TRBJ1-2; TRBD1 might be the D (5 bases). The CDR3 covers 15 residues. With 2 bases removed from V and 4 bases from J, the gap between germline ends came to 14 bases. CDR1 is MNHEY, CDR2 SVGAGI, per germline.

Worth noting for this clone: Different DNA sequences within this sample yield the same CDR3. This chain uses TRBV5-1 with TRBJ1-1; D is unresolved. CDR1 and CDR2 (germline): SGHRS, YFSETQ. V was clipped by 0 bases and J by 2 bases, with 8 bases between them. The CDR3 covers 14 residues. CDR3 nucleotide sequence: TGCGCCAGCAGCTTGGGGGAAGGTAACACTGAAGCTTTCTTT. Its protein product is CASSLGEGNTEAFF. The full variable domain, its missing parts supplied by reference TRBV5-1 and TRBJ1-1, is KAGVTQTPRYLIKTRGQQVTLSCSPISGHRSVSWYQQTPGQGLQFLFEYFSETQRNKGNFPGRFSGRQFSNSRSEMNVSTLELGDSALYLCASSLGEGNTEAFFGQGTRLTVV.

For this clone: Germline and junction disagree at one end, which may indicate a read error. This chain uses TRBV7-7 with TRBJ2-7, with TRBD1 identical over 7 bases. CDR1 is SSHAT and CDR2 is FNYEAQ in the germline V gene (reference sequence). The CDR3 runs to 15 residues. The CDR3 loop is CASSQAGRGFYEQYF. The CDR3 nucleotides are TGTGCTAGCAGCCAAGCCGGCAGGGGGTTCTACGAGCAGTACTTC.

V is TRBV9 and J is TRBJ1-4; D not resolved. The V end lost 0 bases, the J end lost 6 bases, and 12 bases lay between the germline ends. Per germline, CDR1 SGDLS and CDR2 YYNGEE. This CDR3 region has 15 residues. CDR3 DNA sequence: TGTGCCAGCAGCGTAGGTGACGAGTTCTATGAAAAACTGTTTTTT. Its translation: CASSVGDEFYEKLFF.

The chain uses TRBV14 and TRBJ2-7, with 12 nucleotides matching TRBD1. Germline CDR1 is SGHDN and CDR2 is FVKESK. V lost 4 bases, J lost 4 bases, and 11 bases stayed unmatched. The CDR3 has 17 residues. CDR3: CASSPPPGTGGWYEQYF. CDR3 DNA sequence: TGTGCCAGCAGCCCGCCGCCCGGGACAGGGGGCTGGTACGAGCAGTACTTC.